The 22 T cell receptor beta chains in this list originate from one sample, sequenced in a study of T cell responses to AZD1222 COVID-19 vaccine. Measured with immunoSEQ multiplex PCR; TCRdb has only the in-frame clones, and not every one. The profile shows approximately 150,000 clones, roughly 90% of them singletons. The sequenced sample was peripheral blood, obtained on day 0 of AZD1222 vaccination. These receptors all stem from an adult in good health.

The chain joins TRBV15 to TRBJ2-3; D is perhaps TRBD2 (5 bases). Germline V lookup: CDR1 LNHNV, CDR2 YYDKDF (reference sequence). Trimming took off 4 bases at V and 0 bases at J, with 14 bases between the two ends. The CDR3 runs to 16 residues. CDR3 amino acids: CATSTGDYSSTDTQYF. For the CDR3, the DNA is TGTGCCACCAGCACTGGAGACTACTCTAGCACAGATACGCAGTATTTT.

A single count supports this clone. The CDR3 reads CASSLTGGDPYEQYF. CDR3 DNA: TGTGCCAGCAGCCTGACAGGGGGCGACCCCTACGAGCAGTACTTC. V gene TRBV5-6 combines with J gene TRBJ2-7; 10 bases fit TRBD1. V shed 4 bases, J shed 2 bases, and the junction held 6 bases outside the gene matches. The CDR3 is 15 residues long. The germline V gene has CDR1 SGHDT and CDR2 YYEEEE. Full variable domain (rest looked up from reference TRBV5-6 and TRBJ2-7): DAGVTQSPTHLIKTRGQQVTLRCSPKSGHDTVSWYQQALGQGPQFIFQYYEEEERQRGNFPDRFSGHQFPNYSSELNVNALLLGDSALYLCASSLTGGDPYEQYFGPGTRLTVT.

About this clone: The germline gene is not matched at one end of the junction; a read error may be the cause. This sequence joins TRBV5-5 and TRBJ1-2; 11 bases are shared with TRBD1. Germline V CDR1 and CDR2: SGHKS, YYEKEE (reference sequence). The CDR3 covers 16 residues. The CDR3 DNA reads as TGTGCCAGCAGCATCGGACAGGGGGCGGGTAACTTTGGCTACACCTTC. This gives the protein CASSIGQGAGNFGYTF.

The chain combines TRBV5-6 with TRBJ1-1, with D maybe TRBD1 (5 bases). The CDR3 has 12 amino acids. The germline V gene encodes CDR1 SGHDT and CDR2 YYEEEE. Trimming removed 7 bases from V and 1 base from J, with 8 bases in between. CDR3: CASLGGNTEAFF. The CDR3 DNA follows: TGTGCCAGCCTCGGGGGGAACACTGAAGCTTTCTTT.

CDR3 sequence reads: CASSFRGSGANVLTF. The CDR3 bases are TGTGCCAGCAGCTTTCGGGGCTCTGGGGCCAACGTCCTGACTTTC. This chain links TRBV7-2 with TRBJ2-6, with a weak D call TRBD2 (5 bases). This CDR3 is built from 15 residues. Trimming took off 3 bases at V and 0 bases at J, with 6 bases between the two ends. Germline CDR1 reads SGHTA; CDR2 reads FQGNSA.

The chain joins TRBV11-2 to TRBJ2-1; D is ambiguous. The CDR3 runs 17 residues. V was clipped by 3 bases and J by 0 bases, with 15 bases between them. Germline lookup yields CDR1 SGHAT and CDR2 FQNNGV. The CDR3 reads CASSLFRDLASYNEQFF. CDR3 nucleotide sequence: TGTGCCAGCAGCTTGTTTCGAGATTTAGCCTCCTACAATGAGCAGTTCTTC.

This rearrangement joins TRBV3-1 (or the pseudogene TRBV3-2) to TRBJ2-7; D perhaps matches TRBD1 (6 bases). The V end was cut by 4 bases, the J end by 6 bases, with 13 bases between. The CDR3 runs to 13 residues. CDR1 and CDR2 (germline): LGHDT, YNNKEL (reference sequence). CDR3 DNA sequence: TGTGCCAGCAGCCCTCGTCGAGGGGGCGAGCAGTACTTC. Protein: CASSPRRGGEQYF.

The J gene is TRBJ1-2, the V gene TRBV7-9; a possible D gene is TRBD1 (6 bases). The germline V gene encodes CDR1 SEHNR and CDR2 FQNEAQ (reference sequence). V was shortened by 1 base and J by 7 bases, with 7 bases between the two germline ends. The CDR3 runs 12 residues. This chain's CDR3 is CASSLEGGGYTF. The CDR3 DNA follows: TGTGCCAGCAGCTTAGAGGGGGGTGGCTACACCTTC.

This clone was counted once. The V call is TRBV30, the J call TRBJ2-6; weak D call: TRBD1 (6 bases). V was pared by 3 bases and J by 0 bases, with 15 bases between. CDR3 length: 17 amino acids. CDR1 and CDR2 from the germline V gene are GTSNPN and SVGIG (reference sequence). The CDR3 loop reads CAWRGRQVLSGANVLTF. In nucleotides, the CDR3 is TGTGCCTGGAGAGGGCGACAGGTCCTCTCTGGGGCCAACGTCCTGACTTTC.

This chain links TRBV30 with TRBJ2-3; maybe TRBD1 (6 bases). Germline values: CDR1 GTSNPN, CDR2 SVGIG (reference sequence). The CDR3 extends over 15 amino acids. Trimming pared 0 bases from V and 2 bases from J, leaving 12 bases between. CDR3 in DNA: TGTGCCTGGAGTGTTGGGGGCGGCCACACAGATACGCAGTATTTT. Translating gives CAWSVGGGHTDTQYF.

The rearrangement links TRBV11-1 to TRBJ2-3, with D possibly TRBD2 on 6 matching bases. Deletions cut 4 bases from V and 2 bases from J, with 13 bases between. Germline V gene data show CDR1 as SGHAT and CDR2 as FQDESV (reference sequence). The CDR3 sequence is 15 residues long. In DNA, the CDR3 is TGTGCCAGCAGCTCCATGACTAGATCCACAGATACGCAGTATTTT. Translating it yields CASSSMTRSTDTQYF.

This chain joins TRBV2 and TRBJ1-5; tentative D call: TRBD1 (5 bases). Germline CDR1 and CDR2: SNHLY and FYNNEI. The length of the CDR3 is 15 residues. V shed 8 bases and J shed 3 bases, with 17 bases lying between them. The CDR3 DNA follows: TGTGCCAGCGGCCGGGACGGCCATCCCAATCAGCCCCAGCATTTT. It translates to CASGRDGHPNQPQHF.

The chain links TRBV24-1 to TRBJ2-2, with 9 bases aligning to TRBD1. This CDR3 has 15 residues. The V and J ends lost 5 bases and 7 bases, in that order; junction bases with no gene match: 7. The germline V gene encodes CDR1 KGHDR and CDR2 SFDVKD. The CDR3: CATSGYRGRIGELFF. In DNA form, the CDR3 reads TGTGCCACCAGTGGATACAGGGGGCGGATCGGGGAGCTGTTTTTT.

For the CDR3, the DNA is TGCAGTGCTAGAGATAACTCCCGGCAGTTCTTC. Protein sequence: CSARDNSRQFF. This chain uses TRBV20-1 with TRBJ2-1; D is unresolved. V shed 0 bases and J shed 12 bases, with 9 bases lying between them. The CDR3 has 11 amino acids. Germline values: CDR1 DFQATT, CDR2 SNEGSKA (reference sequence).

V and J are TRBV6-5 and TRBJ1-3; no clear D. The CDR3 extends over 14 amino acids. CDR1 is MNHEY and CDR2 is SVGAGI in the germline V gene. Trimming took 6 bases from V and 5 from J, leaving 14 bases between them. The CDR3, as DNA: TGTGCCAGCAGAGTGGACGGAACACGAAACACCATATATTTT. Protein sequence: CASRVDGTRNTIYF.

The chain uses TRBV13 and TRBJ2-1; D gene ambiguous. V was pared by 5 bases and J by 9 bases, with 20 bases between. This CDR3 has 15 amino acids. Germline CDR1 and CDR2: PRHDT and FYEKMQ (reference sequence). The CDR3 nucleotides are TGTGCCAGCAGCCTCTCTAGGAGCCTGGGCGCTGAGCAGTTCTTC. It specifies CASSLSRSLGAEQFF.

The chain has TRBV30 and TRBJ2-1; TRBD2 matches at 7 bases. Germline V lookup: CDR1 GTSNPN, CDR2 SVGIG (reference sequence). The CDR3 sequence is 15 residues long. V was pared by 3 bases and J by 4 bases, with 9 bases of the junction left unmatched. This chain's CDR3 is CAWRLTGLPYNEQFF. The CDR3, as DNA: TGTGCCTGGAGACTCACGGGACTACCTTACAATGAGCAGTTCTTC.

CDR3 DNA sequence: TGCGCCAGCAGCCAAGGTGTAAAGGATGAAGCTTTCTTT. This codes for CASSQGVKDEAFF. This chain uses TRBV4-1 with TRBJ1-1, with D unclear. Germline V gene data show CDR1 as MGHRA and CDR2 as YSYEKL. CDR3 length: 13 amino acids. V was trimmed by 1 base and J by 7 bases, leaving 10 bases between them.

DNA of the CDR3: TGTGCCAGCAGCCGCCTCGGGACATCGAGCTCCTATAATTCACCCCTCCACTTT. Encoded protein: CASSRLGTSSSYNSPLHF. The chain employs TRBV3-1 (or the pseudogene TRBV3-2) and TRBJ1-6; maybe TRBD1 (6 bases). This CDR3 has 18 residues. Trimming cost V 4 bases and J 0 bases, with 16 bases left between them. The germline gives CDR1 LGHDT, CDR2 YNNKEL (reference sequence).

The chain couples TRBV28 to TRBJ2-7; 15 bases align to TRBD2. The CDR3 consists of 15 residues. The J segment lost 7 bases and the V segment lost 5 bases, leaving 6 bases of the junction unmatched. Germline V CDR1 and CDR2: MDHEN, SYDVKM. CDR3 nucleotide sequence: TGTGCCAGCAGTCAAGGACTAGCGGGAGGGCTTGAGCAGTACTTC. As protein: CASSQGLAGGLEQYF.

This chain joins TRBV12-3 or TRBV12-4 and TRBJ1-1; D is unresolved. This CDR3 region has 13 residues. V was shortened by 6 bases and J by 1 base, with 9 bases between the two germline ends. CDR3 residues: CASRVYGNTEAFF. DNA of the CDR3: TGTGCCAGCAGGGTATATGGGAACACTGAAGCTTTCTTT.

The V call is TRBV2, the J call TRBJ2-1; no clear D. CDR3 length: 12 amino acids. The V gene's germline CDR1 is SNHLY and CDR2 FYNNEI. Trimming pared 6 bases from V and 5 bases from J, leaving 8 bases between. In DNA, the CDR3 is TGTGCCAGCAGCATAAGAGACAATGAGCAGTTCTTC. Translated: CASSIRDNEQFF.